This TCR beta chain came from a study of cytomegalovirus exposure and HLA in healthy donors. Background on the study: There were around 100 million unique TCR beta sequences, drawn from about 179 million T cells, in an earlier analysis.

J lost 4 bases, V lost 6 bases, and 8 bases had no gene match. The germline gives CDR1 MNHEY, CDR2 SMNVEV (reference sequence). CDR3 length: 14 amino acids. The PCR was carried out with 60 Vbeta primers and 13 Jbeta primers. Measured with immunoSEQ multiplex PCR; TCRdb has only the in-frame clones, and not every one. The profile covers about 160,000 clones, with around 76% appearing a single time and approximately 1% taken by the ten largest. Whole-study findings and limits: When a later analysis compared HLA-associated TCR beta chains with equally common others, the HLA-associated chains turned out to be more clonally expanded and to have lower generation probabilities. Listed as cytomegalovirus-associated were roughly 180 TCR beta chains.

Concerning this clone itself: Its target is not known.

Input material: PBMCs. The J gene is TRBJ2-5, the V gene TRBV27; 7 nucleotides match TRBD1. This TCR was recovered from a woman aged 40 to 50 in good health and CMV-seronegative. In nucleotides, the CDR3 is TGTGCCAGCAGGGCGACAGGGATTGGAGAGACCCAGTACTTC. Its translation is CASRATGIGETQYF.